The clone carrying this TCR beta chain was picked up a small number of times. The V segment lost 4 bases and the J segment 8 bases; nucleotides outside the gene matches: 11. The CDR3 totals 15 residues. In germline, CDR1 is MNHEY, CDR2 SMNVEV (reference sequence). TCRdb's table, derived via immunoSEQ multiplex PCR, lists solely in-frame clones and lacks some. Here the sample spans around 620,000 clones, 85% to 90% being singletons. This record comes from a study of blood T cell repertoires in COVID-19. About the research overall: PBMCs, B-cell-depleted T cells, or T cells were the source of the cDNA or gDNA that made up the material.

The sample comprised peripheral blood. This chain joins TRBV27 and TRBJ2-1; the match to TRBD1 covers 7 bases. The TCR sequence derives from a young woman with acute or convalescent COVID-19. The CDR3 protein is CASSYGQVPSDEQFF. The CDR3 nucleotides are TGTGCCAGCAGTTATGGACAGGTCCCCAGCGATGAGCAGTTCTTC.